Below are 27 T cell receptor beta chains sequenced from a single sample in a study of shared clonotypes between healthy human individuals. Assay: immunoSEQ multiplex PCR; the TCRdb copy retains only in-frame clones and omits some. The repertoire has about 300,000 clones, roughly 70% of them found once; the top ten carry 10%. The source material was memory CD4+ T cells sorted from blood. Regarding subset: CD45RA-negative fraction. Every receptor here comes from a man under 40 in good health.

V gene TRBV11-2 combines with J gene TRBJ2-5; 7 nucleotides line up with TRBD2. The trim removed 1 base at V and 9 bases at J, leaving 14 bases unmatched. Germline CDR1 and CDR2: SGHAT and FQNNGV. The CDR3 has 16 amino acids. CDR3 nucleotides: TGTGCCAGCAGCTTAGCTACGTCCGGGGGGACCTGGCCCCAGTACTTC. Translation: CASSLATSGGTWPQYF.

The genes are TRBV28 and TRBJ1-2, with D uncertain. The germline V gene has CDR1 MDHEN and CDR2 SYDVKM. Deletions cut 6 bases from V and 5 bases from J, with 7 bases between. This CDR3 is built from 11 residues. CDR3 DNA: TGTGCCAGCAGAGACCAATATGGCTACACCTTC. Translating it yields CASRDQYGYTF.

The chain uses TRBV18 and TRBJ2-3; 7 bases line up with TRBD2. V shed 4 bases, J shed 0 bases, and the junction held 16 bases outside the gene matches. CDR3 size: 19 residues. CDR1 is KGHSH, CDR2 LQKENI, per germline. The CDR3 is CASSLRGPSGRSSTDTQYF. The CDR3 DNA follows: TGTGCCAGCTCACTACGAGGGCCTAGCGGAAGATCTAGCACAGATACGCAGTATTTT.

The V and J genes are TRBV28 and TRBJ1-4; D not resolved. The CDR3 has 14 residues. V was shortened by 6 bases and J by 3 bases, with 11 bases between the two germline ends. Germline CDR1 and CDR2: MDHEN and SYDVKM. CDR3 residues: CASRSTGPNEKLFF. In DNA form, the CDR3 reads TGTGCCAGCAGAAGCACGGGCCCTAATGAAAAACTGTTTTTT. The full variable domain, its missing parts supplied by reference TRBV28 and TRBJ1-4, is DVKVTQSSRYLVKRTGEKVFLECVQDMDHENMFWYRQDPGLGLRLIYFSYDVKMKEKGDIPEGYSVSREKKERFSLILESASTNQTSMYLCASRSTGPNEKLFFGSGTQLSVL.

This chain links TRBV28 with TRBJ2-7; 9 bases line up with TRBD2. V gave up 5 bases and J gave up 1 base; unmatched junction bases: 6. CDR3 length equals 15 residues. Germline lookup yields CDR1 MDHEN and CDR2 SYDVKM. The CDR3 region is CASSTLTSGSYEQYF. The CDR3 region has the DNA TGTGCCAGCAGTACCCTAACTAGCGGGTCCTACGAGCAGTACTTC. The whole variable domain, remainder taken from reference TRBV28 and TRBJ2-7, is DVKVTQSSRYLVKRTGEKVFLECVQDMDHENMFWYRQDPGLGLRLIYFSYDVKMKEKGDIPEGYSVSREKKERFSLILESASTNQTSMYLCASSTLTSGSYEQYFGPGTRLTVT.

The chain employs TRBV5-1 and TRBJ2-3; D is uncertain. The germline V gene encodes CDR1 SGHRS and CDR2 YFSETQ. The CDR3 is 13 amino acids. Trimming stripped 5 bases from V and 1 base from J, with 8 bases between. CDR3 region: CASREPGTDTQYF. Here the CDR3 DNA reads TGCGCCAGCAGGGAGCCCGGCACAGATACGCAGTATTTT.

The V and J genes are TRBV6-5 and TRBJ1-4; 7 bases agree with TRBD1. CDR3 length equals 15 residues. Germline trimming cut 6 bases from V and 7 bases from J; bases unmatched to any gene: 11. Germline V gives CDR1 MNHEY, CDR2 SVGAGI. The CDR3 DNA reads as TGTGCCAGCAGCTCAGGGGGGCACCTCGGTGAAAAACTGTTTTTT. Translated: CASSSGGHLGEKLFF.

The J gene is TRBJ2-7, the V gene TRBV5-1; D might be TRBD2 (5 bases). Trimming cost V 4 bases and J 3 bases, with 17 bases left between them. Germline V gene sequence: CDR1 SGHRS, CDR2 YFSETQ. The CDR3 has 15 residues. The CDR3 region has the DNA TGCGCCAGCAGCCGACCTGGGGAGTTTAGCTACGAGCAGTACTTC. Its protein product is CASSRPGEFSYEQYF.

This clone appeared once. The chain recombines TRBV5-1 with TRBJ2-3; D may match TRBD1 or TRBD2 (5 bases each). Deletions cut 0 bases from V and 4 bases from J, with 15 bases between. Germline V CDR1 and CDR2: SGHRS, YFSETQ. The CDR3 length is 16 residues. This CDR3 is CASSLAQGAGADTQYF. For the CDR3, the DNA is TGCGCCAGCAGCTTGGCCCAGGGAGCAGGCGCAGATACGCAGTATTTT.

The chain recombines TRBV29-1 with TRBJ2-5; TRBD2 aligns across 12 bases. V shed 7 bases, J shed 3 bases, and the junction held 9 bases outside the gene matches. Germline assignment: CDR1 SQVTM and CDR2 ANQGSEA. This CDR3 contains 15 residues. The CDR3 reads CSADGLAGSEETQYF. The CDR3 nucleotides read TGCAGCGCAGATGGACTAGCGGGATCCGAAGAGACCCAGTACTTC.

The chain is built from TRBV27 and TRBJ2-7; D might be TRBD2 (6 bases). Trimming removed 5 bases at V and 4 bases at J, with 15 bases between. Germline values: CDR1 MNHEY, CDR2 SMNVEV (reference sequence). This CDR3 spans 14 amino acids. The CDR3 DNA reads TGTGCCAGCAGTCGAAGGAGGGAAGGATACGAGCAGTACTTC. Its protein product is CASSRRREGYEQYF.

This clone was found once. CDR3 sequence: CASSPPTGGREKLFF. Written as DNA, the CDR3 is TGTGCCAGCTCACCACCGACAGGGGGTAGAGAAAAACTGTTTTTT. The chain employs TRBV18 and TRBJ1-4; TRBD1 matches 9 bases. This CDR3 is 15 amino acids long. From germline, CDR1 is KGHSH and CDR2 LQKENI. Germline trimming cut 0 bases from V and 8 bases from J; bases unmatched to any gene: 4.

The gene calls are TRBV4-1 and TRBJ2-7, with D possibly matching TRBD2 (5 bases). The CDR3 has 17 amino acids. The ends were cut back, 0 bases at V and 6 bases at J, with 21 bases in the middle. Germline assignment: CDR1 MGHRA and CDR2 YSYEKL. CDR3 coding DNA: TGCGCCAGCAGCCAAGATGGCGGTGGGGAGAGTATGGGCGAGCAGTACTTC. It encodes CASSQDGGGESMGEQYF.

The chain employs TRBV2 and TRBJ2-2; 8 bases align to TRBD1. The CDR3 runs to 14 residues. The germline CDR1 and CDR2 sequences are SNHLY and FYNNEI. With V trimmed by 6 bases and J by 7 bases, 7 bases remained unmatched. In DNA form, the CDR3 reads TGTGCCAGCAGACGGACAGGGTCGGACGGGGAGCTGTTTTTT. It yields the protein CASRRTGSDGELFF. The full variable domain, in which reference TRBV2 and TRBJ2-2 provide the parts outside the CDR3, is EPEVTQTPSHQVTQMGQEVILRCVPISNHLYFYWYRQILGQKVEFLVSFYNNEISEKSEIFDDQFSVERPDGSNFTLKIRSTKLEDSAMYFCASRRTGSDGELFFGEGSRLTVL.

The chain recombines TRBV30 with TRBJ2-1; D not certain. Germline values: CDR1 GTSNPN, CDR2 SVGIG (reference sequence). The CDR3 is made up of 13 amino acids. The ends were cut back, 2 bases at V and 9 bases at J, with 14 bases in the middle. The CDR3: CAWSFSSASEQFF. CDR3 DNA sequence: TGTGCCTGGAGTTTCTCGTCAGCAAGTGAGCAGTTCTTC.

The V call is TRBV7-6, the J call TRBJ1-2; D is undetermined. V lost 5 bases and J 5 bases, leaving 15 bases between the germline ends. This CDR3 contains 14 residues. CDR1 and CDR2 (germline): SGHVS, FNYEAQ. Here the CDR3 reads CASSLPGRVYGYTF. In nucleotides, the CDR3 is TGTGCCAGCAGCCTACCCGGGAGAGTGTATGGCTACACCTTC.

The chain has TRBV28 and TRBJ1-2; 10 bases fit TRBD1. The germline gives CDR1 MDHEN, CDR2 SYDVKM. The junction had 4 bases not matched to a gene; V was cut back by 5 bases and J by 7 bases. CDR3 length: 13 residues. Written as DNA, the CDR3 is TGTGCCAGCAGTACGACAGGGGGCAGTGGCTACACCTTC. Translated: CASSTTGGSGYTF.

The chain is built from TRBV14 and TRBJ2-1; 13 bases agree with TRBD2. CDR3 length: 16 residues. Unmatched junction bases numbered 6, after V lost 1 base and J lost 9 bases. The germline CDR1 and CDR2 sequences are SGHDN and FVKESK. In DNA, the CDR3 is TGTGCCAGCAGCCAAGCGGAGGGACTAGCGGGAATTGAGCAGTTCTTC. This codes for CASSQAEGLAGIEQFF.

This chain uses TRBV6-6 with TRBJ2-1; TRBD1 aligns across 7 bases. Germline-derived CDR1 and CDR2 are MNHNY and SVGAGI (reference sequence). The CDR3 covers 14 residues. Unmatched junction bases numbered 2, after V lost 0 bases and J lost 6 bases. CDR3 in amino acids: CASSYSEGANEQFF. The CDR3 DNA reads as TGTGCCAGCAGTTACTCTGAGGGGGCCAATGAGCAGTTCTTC.

The chain combines TRBV25-1 with TRBJ1-3; D remains ambiguous. The germline V gene encodes CDR1 MGHDK and CDR2 SYGVNS. The CDR3 sequence is 16 residues long. The ends were cut back, 3 bases at V and 4 bases at J, with 16 bases in the middle. The CDR3 region is CASSDIDMFYGNTIYF. The CDR3 DNA follows: TGTGCCAGCAGTGACATCGACATGTTTTACGGAAACACCATATATTTT.

V and J are TRBV5-1 and TRBJ2-7, with a weak D call TRBD1 (6 bases). Germline V gene sequence: CDR1 SGHRS, CDR2 YFSETQ. Trimming shortened V by 0 bases and J by 2 bases, and 12 bases separated the two germline ends. CDR3 length: 15 amino acids. The CDR3 DNA reads TGCGCCAGCAGCTTGGTGAACAGGGCCCCCTACGAGCAGTACTTC. Protein: CASSLVNRAPYEQYF.

The rearrangement uses TRBV18 and TRBJ2-3; D remains ambiguous. The CDR3 has 15 amino acids. Trimming removed 4 bases at V and 0 bases at J, with 11 bases between. In germline, CDR1 is KGHSH, CDR2 LQKENI. The CDR3 region is CASSLDSSSTDTQYF. CDR3 nucleotides: TGTGCCAGCTCACTAGACTCTTCTAGCACAGATACGCAGTATTTT.

The rearrangement links TRBV7-2 to TRBJ2-7; D perhaps matches TRBD2 (6 bases). V gave up 1 base and J gave up 1 base, with 11 bases separating them. CDR3 length equals 15 residues. Germline values: CDR1 SGHTA, CDR2 FQGNSA. CDR3: CASSLVGGLSYEQYF. The CDR3 region has the DNA TGTGCCAGCAGCTTAGTTGGGGGACTTTCCTACGAGCAGTACTTC. Using reference TRBV7-2 and TRBJ2-7 for the parts outside the CDR3, the full variable domain is GAGVSQSPSNKVTEKGKDVELRCDPISGHTALYWYRQSLGQGLEFLIYFQGNSAPDKSGLPSDRFSAERTGGSVSTLTIQRTQQEDSAVYLCASSLVGGLSYEQYFGPGTRLTVT.

The gene calls are TRBV6-5 and TRBJ1-2, with D maybe TRBD1 (5 bases). V lost 0 bases and J 4 bases, leaving 15 bases between the germline ends. The length of the CDR3 is 16 residues. Germline loops: CDR1 MNHEY, CDR2 SVGAGI. In nucleotides, the CDR3 is TGTGCCAGCAGTTACTCCCCGCGACGGGGGGGCTATGGCTACACCTTC. Encoded protein: CASSYSPRRGGYGYTF.

J is TRBJ1-4 and V is TRBV5-5; possible D gene TRBD1, 6 bases. Trimming left V 7 bases short and J 6 bases short, with 19 bases between. The CDR3 consists of 15 residues. CDR1 is SGHKS and CDR2 is YYEKEE in the germline V gene (reference sequence). CDR3 coding DNA: TGTGCCAGCGCCCCCGGGCAGGGGAAGTATGAAAAACTGTTTTTT. Translation: CASAPGQGKYEKLFF.

The chain is built from TRBV28 and TRBJ2-3; a weak D match, TRBD1 (7 bases). Germline values: CDR1 MDHEN, CDR2 SYDVKM. Trimming left V 6 bases short and J 1 base short, with 17 bases between. The CDR3 length is 16 residues. The CDR3 coding sequence is TGTGCCAGCAGAAAAAGGGGGCGCGGGGGCACAGATACGCAGTATTTT. Residues: CASRKRGRGGTDTQYF.

The chain carries TRBV10-3 and TRBJ2-3; D possibly corresponds to TRBD2 (6 bases). This CDR3 has 12 residues. V lost 11 bases and J lost 1, with 10 bases in between. The germline V gene encodes CDR1 ENHRY and CDR2 SYGVKD. The CDR3, as DNA: TGTGCCTCGGGCGGGGGCACAGATACGCAGTATTTT. This encodes CASGGGTDTQYF.